The entry below describes one T cell receptor beta chain. This record belongs to a study of blood T cell repertoires in COVID-19. Across the whole study: Samples came from the United States, Italy and Spain, spanning acute and convalescent COVID-19.

Germline V gives CDR1 LNHDA, CDR2 SQIVND (reference sequence). CDR3 length equals 14 residues. V shed 4 bases and J shed 3 bases, with 12 bases lying between them. Source study methods: Estimated nucleated cell counts came from reference gene primer amplification. Profiling relied on immunoSEQ multiplex PCR, and the TCRdb table lists in-frame clones only, not all of them. V, J and clone size are taken as reported in that table, and D and trimming were inferred from the DNA itself. The sample has more than 300,000 clones, approximately 90% seen once. V usage is TRBV19 and J usage is TRBJ2-5, with a weak D call TRBD2 (5 bases). The sample comprised peripheral blood. This receptor was obtained from a woman between 18 and 29 years old who had recovered from COVID-19. CDR3 in DNA: TGTGCCAGTAGTAGGCGGGCAGACAAAGAGACCCAGTACTTC. Protein product: CASSRRADKETQYF.